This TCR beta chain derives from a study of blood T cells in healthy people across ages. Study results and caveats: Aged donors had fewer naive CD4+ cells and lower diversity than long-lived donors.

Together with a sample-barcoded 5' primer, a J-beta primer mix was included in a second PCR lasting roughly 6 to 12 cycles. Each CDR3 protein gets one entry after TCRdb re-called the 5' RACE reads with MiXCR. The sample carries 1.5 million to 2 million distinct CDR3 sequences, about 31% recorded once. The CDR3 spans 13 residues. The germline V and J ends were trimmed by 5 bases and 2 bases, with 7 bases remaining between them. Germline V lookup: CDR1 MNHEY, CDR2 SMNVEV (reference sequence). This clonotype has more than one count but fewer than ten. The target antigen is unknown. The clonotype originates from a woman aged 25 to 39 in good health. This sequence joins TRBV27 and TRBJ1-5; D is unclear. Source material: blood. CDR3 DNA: TGTGCCAGCAGTGCAGGTGGCAATCAGCCCCAGCATTTT. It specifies CASSAGGNQPQHF.